A selection of T cell receptor beta chains follows, all from one sample in a study of shared T cell receptors in the human thymus. Using immunoSEQ multiplex PCR, the repertoire was profiled, and TCRdb retains in-frame clones only, with some absent. The sample lists about 540,000 clones, around 78% occurring once. A further study also used this sample, focusing on human thymus T cells.

The sequencing sample was made of thymocytes. These TCRs come from a boy under three years old with a congenital heart defect. The CDR3 runs from the conserved cysteine through the conserved F or W. The D gene is left open where the match is weak. Clone size, where shown, is once, few, many, or a class for clones that have expanded.

TRBJ1-2	.	.	TRBV7-9	CASSPGVDRNRIYGYTF	TGTGCCAGCAGCCCCGGGGTTGACAGGAACAGAATTTATGGCTACACCTTC
TRBJ2-2	.	TRBD2	TRBV28	CASSFGLDTGELFF	TGTGCCAGCAGTTTTGGACTAGACACCGGGGAGCTGTTTTTT
TRBJ1-1	.	.	TRBV10-3	CAIRANRDKNTEAFF	TGTGCCATCAGAGCAAACCGGGACAAGAACACTGAAGCTTTCTTT
TRBJ1-2	.	.	TRBV6-6	CASSYPPGNGYTF	TGTGCCAGCAGTTATCCCCCAGGCAATGGCTACACCTTC
TRBJ2-1	.	TRBD2	TRBV10-3	CAISESSGNNEQFF	TGTGCCATCAGTGAATCAAGCGGGAACAATGAGCAGTTCTTC
TRBJ2-2	few	TRBD2	TRBV10-3	CAIRAGGPGELFF	TGTGCCATCAGGGCGGGAGGACCCGGGGAGCTGTTTTTT
TRBJ2-5	.	.	TRBV5-1	CASRIRDNQETQYF	TGCGCCAGCAGGATCCGGGACAACCAAGAGACCCAGTACTTC
TRBJ2-2	.	.	TRBV19	CASSPLEDTGELFF	TGTGCCAGTAGTCCCCTTGAGGACACCGGGGAGCTGTTTTTT
TRBJ1-4	few	.	TRBV7-8	CASSLGGRGSATNEKLFF	TGTGCCAGCAGCTTAGGGGGGCGGGGGAGTGCAACTAATGAAAAACTGTTTTTT
TRBJ1-2	.	TRBD1	TRBV5-6	CASSFTGGYTF	TGTGCCAGCAGCTTTACAGGGGGATACACCTTC
TRBJ2-7	.	TRBD2	TRBV2	CASFGLAGTYEQYF	TGTGCCAGCTTCGGACTAGCGGGAACCTACGAGCAGTACTTC
TRBJ1-5	.	.	TRBV6-1	CASSDDRFILHQPQHF	TGTGCCAGCAGTGATGACAGGTTCATACTTCATCAGCCCCAGCATTTT
TRBJ2-5	.	.	TRBV5-1	CASSIKGTTGWLQETQYF	TGCGCCAGCAGCATCAAAGGAACGACGGGATGGCTACAAGAGACCCAGTACTTC
TRBJ2-3	.	.	TRBV25-1	CASSGLTGTDTQYF	TGTGCCAGCAGTGGCCTGACTGGCACAGATACGCAGTATTTT
TRBJ2-3	.	TRBD1	TRBV27	CASSSTPEGARYF	TGTGCCAGCAGTTCCACCCCTGAGGGGGCGCGGTATTTT
TRBJ2-7	.	TRBD2	TRBV19	CASSDAGLASYEQYF	TGTGCCAGTAGTGACGCGGGACTAGCGAGTTACGAGCAGTACTTC